A single TCR beta chain is shown here with its context. Its target is not known. In the PCR, 60 Vbeta and 13 Jbeta primers were used. Using immunoSEQ multiplex PCR, the repertoire was profiled, and TCRdb retains in-frame clones only, with some absent. The sample has 150,000 to 200,000 clones, roughly four fifths seen once; the top ten hold 1.6%. Losses at the gene ends were 7 bases for V and 4 bases for J; bases not matched to a gene: 13. The CDR3 spans 14 residues. CDR1 GTSNPN and CDR2 SVGIG come from the germline V gene (reference sequence). This sample was included in a study of cytomegalovirus exposure and HLA in healthy donors. The study, taken as a whole, reports: About 87% or about 30% of the time was how often most TCR beta V segments were productive, according to an earlier analysis.

The sequence was obtained from a man aged 45 to 65 in good health and CMV-seronegative. What was sequenced was PBMCs. The chain recombines TRBV30 with TRBJ2-7; 7 bases line up with TRBD2. The CDR3 DNA sequence: TGTGCCTTGAGCTGGGGGGGGAGGGTATACGAGCAGTACTTC. Translation gives CALSWGGRVYEQYF. Together with reference TRBV30 and TRBJ2-7, the CDR3 gives the full variable domain: SQTIHQWPATLVQPVGSPLSLECTVEGTSNPNLYWYRQAAGRGLQLLFYSVGIGQISSEVPQNLSASRPQDRQFILSSKKLLLSDSGFYLCALSWGGRVYEQYFGPGTRLTVT.